Presented here are 5 T cell receptor beta chains from one specimen sequenced in a study of T-cell reconstitution after alpha-beta-depleted transplantation in children. Construction of the TCRbeta library involved unique molecular identifiers. MiXCR, run by TCRdb on the PCR reads, gives a single entry per CDR3 protein. The sample has about 980,000 distinct CDR3 sequences, roughly 29% seen once. Sequenced here: PBMCs, mostly from graft donor cells, sampled 360 days after TCRalphabeta/CD19-depleted stem cell transplant. The receptors were gathered from a boy younger than two who had a stem cell transplant for SCID, so the T cells may come from the graft donor.

The chain recombines TRBV28 with TRBJ2-3; 9 bases match TRBD1. The CDR3 totals 15 residues. Trimming at V came to 8 bases and at J to 8 bases, leaving 14 bases not matched to a gene. Per the germline V gene, CDR1 is MDHEN and CDR2 is SYDVKM. The CDR3 loop reads CASAFRDRVYVTQYF. CDR3 nucleotide sequence: TGTGCCAGCGCGTTCCGGGACAGGGTGTATGTTACGCAGTATTTT.

The chain recombines TRBV9 with TRBJ2-3; weak D call: TRBD1 (7 bases). The CDR3 length is 16 residues. The V gene's germline CDR1 is SGDLS and CDR2 YYNGEE. Trimming shortened V by 3 bases and J by 8 bases, and 22 bases separated the two germline ends. In nucleotides, the CDR3 is TGTGCCAGCAGCGCAGGGGGGAACCATGGAGGTGCTACGCAGTATTTT. The encoded protein is CASSAGGNHGGATQYF.

This chain joins TRBV5-1 and TRBJ1-4; tentative D call: TRBD1 (6 bases). Trimming removed 4 bases from V and 0 bases from J, with 13 bases in between. Germline V gene lookup returns CDR1 SGHRS and CDR2 YFSETQ. The CDR3 has 16 residues. Here the CDR3 reads CASSPGVPATNEKLFF. The CDR3 nucleotides read TGCGCCAGCAGCCCAGGGGTTCCTGCAACTAATGAAAAACTGTTTTTT.

Only a few counts were recorded for this clonotype. The gene calls are TRBV6-5 and TRBJ2-3, with 10 bases matching TRBD2. CDR3 length equals 16 residues. V lost 4 bases to trimming and J lost 0 bases; unmatched junction nucleotides: 4. In germline, CDR1 is MNHEY, CDR2 SVGAGI. The CDR3 is CASSWTSGSSTDTQYF. DNA for the CDR3: TGTGCCAGCAGTTGGACTAGCGGATCAAGCACAGATACGCAGTATTTT.

In this sample, this clonotype turned up a few times. V usage is TRBV6-1 and J usage is TRBJ1-5; no clear D gene. The length of the CDR3 is 15 residues. The germline V gene has CDR1 MNHNS and CDR2 SASEGT. V gave up 6 bases and J gave up 5 bases, with 17 bases separating them. CDR3 DNA: TGTGCCAGCAGCGCGGGAGGGCCACCTTATCAGCCCCAGCATTTT. Its protein product is CASSAGGPPYQPQHF.